A selection of T cell receptor beta chains follows, all from one sample in a study of cytomegalovirus exposure and HLA in healthy donors. Assay used: immunoSEQ multiplex PCR; TCRdb lists only in-frame clones, some missing. Of 95,000 to 100,000 clones listed, around 79% were seen once; the top ten hold under 2%. What was sequenced was PBMCs. These receptors all stem from a woman aged 40 to 50 in good health and CMV-seronegative. The CDR3 runs from the conserved cysteine through the conserved F or W. The D gene is left open where the match is weak. Clone sizes are given selectively: once, few, many, or a class where the clone is expanded.

>TRBV5-3|TRBD1|TRBJ1-5|once
TGTGCCAGAAGTCATCCGGGACAGGGGCCTCATGGCAATCAGCCCCAGCATTTT
CARSHPGQGPHGNQPQHF
>TRBV6-1|-|TRBJ1-4|-
TGTGCCAGCAGTGTGGACCCTTACGGGGCAGGGGAACTGTTTTTT
CASSVDPYGAGELFF
>TRBV10-1|-|TRBJ1-2|once
TGCGCCAGCATTTACAGGGATTTTAACTATGGCTACACCTTC
CASIYRDFNYGYTF
>TRBV30|TRBD1|TRBJ1-2|-
TGTGCCTTGGACAGGGGAGGCGGCTACACCTTC
CALDRGGGYTF
>TRBV27|-|TRBJ1-6|-
TGTGCCAGCAGGGGCGCGGGGGCCCTCTATAATTCACCCCTCCACTTT
CASRGAGALYNSPLHF
>TRBV30|TRBD2|TRBJ2-5|once
TGTGCCTGGAGTAGGGGCGGGGGGGCGAAGACCCAGTACTTC
CAWSRGGGAKTQYF
>TRBV6-6|TRBD1|TRBJ1-2|once
TGTGCCAGCAGTACGCGACCGGGACAGCTTAACTATGGCTACACCTTC
CASSTRPGQLNYGYTF
>TRBV5-1|TRBD1|TRBJ1-1|-
TGCGCCAGCAGCTTGCAAGGACAGGGGTCCGTCTTT
CASSLQGQGSVF
>TRBV6-4|TRBD1|TRBJ1-6|few
TGTGCCAGCAGTGACTACCGACAGGGTTCGAGTTCACCCCTCCACTTT
CASSDYRQGSSSPLHF
>TRBV7-2|TRBD2|TRBJ2-1|-
TGTGCCAGCAGCTTAGCGGGTAGGGGACTACTCCCGAGCTCCTACAATGAGCAGTTCTTC
CASSLAGRGLLPSSYNEQFF
>TRBV30|TRBD1|TRBJ2-2|-
TGTGCCTGGAGTGTATTCAGACAGGGGGTCGGTAGAAACACCGGGGAGCTGTTTTTT
CAWSVFRQGVGRNTGELFF
>TRBV4-2|TRBD2|TRBJ2-2|-
TGTGCCAGCAGCCAAGTTAGCGGGGGGGACGCGAACACCGGGGAGCTGTTTTTT
CASSQVSGGDANTGELFF
>TRBV18|TRBD1|TRBJ2-7|-
TGTGCCAGCTCACCACGTGTCCCAGGGGTCTTACAGGGGGGCGAGCAGTACTTC
CASSPRVPGVLQGGEQYF
>TRBV5-8|TRBD1|TRBJ1-3|-
TGTGCCAGCAGGGCGACAGGGGAAAACACCATATATTTT
CASRATGENTIYF
>TRBV7-3|TRBD1|TRBJ2-3|-
TGTGCCAGCAGCAGAACAGGGACAGGGACAGATACGCAGTATTTT
CASSRTGTGTDTQYF
>TRBV11-3|TRBD1|TRBJ2-5|-
TGTGCCAGCAGCACACGGGACAGCCAAGAGACCCAGTACTTC
CASSTRDSQETQYF
>TRBV11-2|TRBD2|TRBJ2-1|-
TGTGCCAGCAGCTTAGCGGGGGGTTACAATGAGCAGTTCTTC
CASSLAGGYNEQFF
>TRBV10-1|-|TRBJ2-1|-
TGCGCCAGCAGTCCCGGACTGCGAGGGAGAAATGAGCAGTTCTTC
CASSPGLRGRNEQFF
>TRBV27|TRBD1|TRBJ1-5|-
TGTGCCAGCAGTTACAGGGGGGATCAGCCCCAGCATTTT
CASSYRGDQPQHF
>TRBV11-2|-|TRBJ2-7|-
TGTGCCAGCACCCGAGATCGTATGAGCTCCTACGAGCAGTACTTC
CASTRDRMSSYEQYF
>TRBV5-1|TRBD2|TRBJ2-1|-
TGCGCCAGCAGCGGACTAGCGGGAGGGGTCACGAATGAGCAGTTCTTC
CASSGLAGGVTNEQFF
>TRBV7-9|TRBD2|TRBJ2-5|-
TGTGCCAGCAGCTTTGGACTAGCGGGGGGGCTACAAGAGACCCAGTACTTC
CASSFGLAGGLQETQYF
>TRBV11-2|-|TRBJ2-3|-
TGTGCCAGCAGCTTATCCCTGGATACGCAGTATTTT
CASSLSLDTQYF
>TRBV13|-|TRBJ1-5|-
TGTGCCAGCAGCAGGGGTTACAATCAGCCCCAGCATTTT
CASSRGYNQPQHF
>TRBV28|-|TRBJ1-1|-
TGTGCCAGCAGTACCCCGGGAGTCCTGAACACTGAAGCTTTCTTT
CASSTPGVLNTEAFF
>TRBV13|-|TRBJ2-3|-
TGTGCCAGCAGCTTATATCCCGCAGATACGCAGTATTTT
CASSLYPADTQYF
>TRBV19|-|TRBJ2-2|few
TGTGCCAGTATCTCAGTTGGGGGACTGAACACCGGGGAGCTGTTTTTT
CASISVGGLNTGELFF
>TRBV25-1|-|TRBJ1-3|-
TGTGCCAGCAGTGAAGGCCCTCGAGGCACCATATATTTT
CASSEGPRGTIYF
>TRBV12-5|-|TRBJ1-6|few
TGTGCTAGTGGTTTGACCTCGGGGATTTCTAGTTCACCCCTCCACTTT
CASGLTSGISSSPLHF
>TRBV30|TRBD2|TRBJ2-1|-
TGTGCCTGGAGGGGACTAGCGGGGTACAATGAGCAGTTCTTC
CAWRGLAGYNEQFF